The 4 T cell receptor beta chains below come from one sample, sequenced in a study of CD8 T cells in Susac syndrome. When the RNA was reverse transcribed, random hexamers were used with an input of roughly 0.45 to 1 ug. TCRdb re-analysed the immunoSEQ multiplex PCR reads in MiXCR, keeping a single row per CDR3 protein. Among about 240,000 distinct CDR3 sequences listed, 90% to 97% were seen once. What was sequenced was CD4+ T cells from PBMCs. These receptor sequences come from a human donor with Susac syndrome.

DNA for the CDR3: TGCGCCAGCAGCTGGCCAAGCGCAAACACAGATACGCAGTATTTT. Translation gives CASSWPSANTDTQYF. This chain links TRBV5-1 with TRBJ2-3, with D unresolved. V was clipped by 3 bases and J by 2 bases, with 13 bases between them. The CDR3 length is 15 residues. The germline V gene encodes CDR1 SGHRS and CDR2 YFSETQ. Full variable domain (missing parts from reference TRBV5-1 and TRBJ2-3): KAGVTQTPRYLIKTRGQQVTLSCSPISGHRSVSWYQQTPGQGLQFLFEYFSETQRNKGNFPGRFSGRQFSNSRSEMNVSTLELGDSALYLCASSWPSANTDTQYFGPGTRLTVL.

The chain combines TRBV6-6 with TRBJ1-2; a possible D gene is TRBD1 (5 bases). V was clipped by 8 bases and J by 3 bases, with 16 bases between them. The CDR3 is 14 residues long. Germline lookup yields CDR1 MNHNY and CDR2 SVGAGI (reference sequence). In nucleotides, the CDR3 is TGTGCCAGCCGATGGGCTGGGGGAGACTATGGCTACACCTTC. It encodes CASRWAGGDYGYTF.

The chain recombines TRBV5-1 with TRBJ1-1, with 7 bases matching TRBD1. V gave up 4 bases and J gave up 10 bases; unmatched junction bases: 4. CDR1 is SGHRS, CDR2 YFSETQ, per germline. The CDR3 is made up of 11 amino acids. The CDR3 loop reads CASSTGAGAFF. The DNA of the CDR3 is TGCGCCAGCAGCACAGGGGCGGGAGCTTTCTTT.

This clonotype was recorded once. The rearrangement uses TRBV29-1 and TRBJ2-3; no clear D. Germline assignment: CDR1 SQVTM and CDR2 ANQGSEA. The V end was cut by 4 bases, the J end by 4 bases, with 3 bases between. There are 10 residues in the CDR3. The CDR3 DNA is TGCAGCGTTGTCGCAGATACGCAGTATTTT. Translated: CSVVADTQYF.